This TCR beta chain was sequenced in a study of blood T cells in healthy people across ages. The authors ran a second PCR of about 7 to 11 cycles using a sample-barcoded 5' primer and a J-beta primer mix. TCRdb fed the 5' RACE reads into MiXCR, producing one record per CDR3 protein. The sample lists 2 million or so distinct CDR3 sequences, around 50% occurring once. The draw of peripheral blood yielded ten milliliters from each donor. Trimming removed 2 bases at V and 1 base at J, with 14 bases between. This CDR3 is built from 15 residues. Germline assignment: CDR1 DFQATT and CDR2 SNEGSKA (reference sequence).

The chain is built from TRBV20-1 and TRBJ2-5; D unresolved. Sequencing was done on a sample of blood. The receptor was isolated from a middle-aged woman in good health. CDR3 in DNA: TGCAGTGCTAGACCCTCGACACCCACCCAAGAGACCCAGTACTTC. Protein product: CSARPSTPTQETQYF.